The next 24 T cell receptor beta chains were all read from a single sample in a study of blood T cells in healthy people across ages. Alongside a J-beta primer mix, a sample-barcoded 5' primer served in a second PCR lasting about 7 to 12 cycles. Using its own MiXCR run on the 5' RACE reads, TCRdb lists one record per CDR3 protein. Among over 700,000 distinct CDR3 sequences, 20% to 25% were seen once, and the ten largest hold around 9.2%. The same sample was also used in a study of T cells of mothers and their children.

Sequences were obtained from blood. Source of these receptors: a boy between 5 and 17 years old in good health.

The rearrangement links TRBV20-1 to TRBJ1-1; D may be TRBD1 (5 bases). This CDR3 is 15 amino acids long. V was pared by 3 bases and J by 4 bases, with 18 bases between. Germline-derived CDR1 and CDR2 are DFQATT and SNEGSKA (reference sequence). The CDR3: CSASRGASVGTEAFF. CDR3 in DNA: TGCAGTGCTAGTAGAGGGGCGAGCGTTGGCACTGAAGCTTTCTTT.

This rearrangement joins TRBV3-1 to TRBJ2-7; tentative D call: TRBD2 (5 bases). Trimming left V 3 bases short and J 2 bases short, with 11 bases between. Germline assignment: CDR1 LGHDT and CDR2 YNNKEL (reference sequence). This CDR3 has 14 residues. The CDR3 sequence is CASSHTDGTYEQYF. CDR3 DNA sequence: TGTGCCAGCAGCCACACTGACGGGACCTACGAGCAGTACTTC.

The chain joins TRBV28 to TRBJ2-3, with no clear D. Matching the DNA end better, TRBJ2-2 makes the J call doubtful. The CDR3 loop spans 15 amino acids. Looked up from germline, CDR1 is MDHEN and CDR2 is SYDVKM. The CDR3 protein is CASSFLQLGTGELFF. CDR3 sequence (DNA): TGTGCCAGCAGTTTTTTGCAGCTGGGCACCGGGGAGCTGTTTTTT.

The rearrangement uses TRBV2 and TRBJ2-1; tentatively, D is TRBD1 (6 bases). The CDR3 extends over 20 amino acids. Germline values: CDR1 SNHLY, CDR2 FYNNEI. V was shortened by 4 bases and J by 0 bases, with 25 bases between the two germline ends. CDR3 nucleotide sequence: TGTGCCAGCAGTGGGTGGTTGGGGGCCGAAGGGGTTAGCTCCTACAATGAGCAGTTCTTC. Its protein is CASSGWLGAEGVSSYNEQFF.

This clonotype came up a few times. The V and J genes are TRBV12-3 or TRBV12-4 and TRBJ2-1; D is possibly TRBD1 or TRBD2 (6 bases each). V was shortened by 6 bases and J by 5 bases, with 17 bases between the two germline ends. This CDR3 is built from 15 residues. For the CDR3, the DNA is TGTGCCAGCAGCCAACTCGGGGGCGGCCACAATGAGCAGTTCTTC. Translation: CASSQLGGGHNEQFF.

This clonotype showed up just a few times. The chain recombines TRBV6-2 or TRBV6-3 with TRBJ2-7; 8 nucleotides line up with TRBD2. The CDR3 is made up of 15 amino acids. The germline V gene encodes CDR1 MNHEY and CDR2 SVGEGT. Losses at the gene ends were 6 bases for V and 7 bases for J; bases not matched to a gene: 14. This CDR3 is CASSPTGLAVTEQYF. In nucleotides, the CDR3 is TGTGCCAGCAGCCCGACCGGACTAGCTGTTACAGAGCAGTACTTC.

The chain carries TRBV9 and TRBJ2-7; D could derive from TRBD1 or TRBD2 (5 bases each). The CDR3 runs 15 residues. With 3 bases removed from V and 2 bases from J, the gap between germline ends came to 15 bases. Germline V CDR1 and CDR2: SGDLS, YYNGEE. CDR3 in amino acids: CASSGGVGTAYEQYF. The CDR3, as DNA: TGTGCCAGCAGCGGAGGGGTGGGGACGGCCTACGAGCAGTACTTC. Complete variable domain (other parts from reference TRBV9 and TRBJ2-7): DSGVTQTPKHLITATGQRVTLRCSPRSGDLSVYWYQQSLDQGLQFLIQYYNGEERAKGNILERFSAQQFPDLHSELNLSSLELGDSALYFCASSGGVGTAYEQYFGPGTRLTVT.

V gene TRBV18 combines with J gene TRBJ2-2; 9 positions match TRBD2. The J segment lost 3 bases and the V segment lost 3 bases, leaving 5 bases of the junction unmatched. This CDR3 comprises 16 residues. Germline values: CDR1 KGHSH, CDR2 LQKENI. The CDR3 reads CASSPEAGGDTGELFF. The DNA for the CDR3 is TGTGCCAGCTCACCGGAAGCGGGAGGAGACACCGGGGAGCTGTTTTTT.

The chain employs TRBV10-2 and TRBJ2-5; perhaps D is TRBD1 or TRBD2 (6 bases each). Germline CDR1 and CDR2: WSHSY and SAAADI. There are 13 residues in the CDR3. Trimming removed 8 bases at V and 3 bases at J, with 13 bases between. CDR3 region: CASSWGAEETQYF. CDR3 DNA: TGCGCCAGCTCCTGGGGGGCGGAAGAGACCCAGTACTTC.

The chain employs TRBV15 and TRBJ2-5; D is unclear. Near its end, the DNA agrees better with TRBJ2-1, so the J call may be wrong. The CDR3 sequence is 14 residues long. CDR1 and CDR2 (germline): LNHNV, YYDKDF (reference sequence). The CDR3 DNA reads as TGTGCCACCAAAGACAACTCGAATTCCGATGAGCAGTTCTTC. It codes for CATKDNSNSDEQFF.

The gene calls are TRBV3-1 and TRBJ2-5; tentatively, D is TRBD1 (6 bases). The length of the CDR3 is 15 residues. Germline V gene sequence: CDR1 LGHDT, CDR2 YNNKEL (reference sequence). Trimming removed 0 bases from V and 2 bases from J, with 10 bases in between. The CDR3 sequence is CASSQEFTGQETQYF. The CDR3 nucleotides are TGTGCCAGCAGCCAAGAATTCACAGGGCAAGAGACCCAGTACTTC.

This clonotype showed up just a few times. V gene TRBV4-3 combines with J gene TRBJ1-1; 8 nucleotides agree with TRBD1. The CDR3 runs to 14 residues. V trimming: 1 base; J trimming: 5 bases; junction bases outside the gene matches: 3. Germline CDR1 reads LGHNA; CDR2 reads YSLEER. The CDR3 sequence: CASSQGTGWTEAFF. The CDR3 bases are TGCGCCAGCAGCCAAGGGACAGGGTGGACTGAAGCTTTCTTT.

This rearrangement joins TRBV3-1 to TRBJ1-1; D might be TRBD1 (5 bases). The CDR3 is 16 residues long. Trimming cost V 1 base and J 3 bases, with 15 bases left between them. Germline V gene lookup returns CDR1 LGHDT and CDR2 YNNKEL (reference sequence). The CDR3 DNA is TGTGCCAGCAGCCAAGTACCCCGGGACCTCTACACTGAAGCTTTCTTT. Translation: CASSQVPRDLYTEAFF. Full variable domain (remainder filled in from reference TRBV3-1 and TRBJ1-1): DTAVSQTPKYLVTQMGNDKSIKCEQNLGHDTMYWYKQDSKKFLKIMFSYNNKELIINETVPNRFSPKSPDKAHLNLHINSLELGDSAVYFCASSQVPRDLYTEAFFGQGTRLTVV.

This chain connects TRBV20-1 to TRBJ2-3; D gene ambiguous. V lost 0 bases and J 4 bases, leaving 8 bases between the germline ends. Germline V lookup: CDR1 DFQATT, CDR2 SNEGSKA (reference sequence). The CDR3 loop spans 13 amino acids. CDR3 sequence reads: CSARDPLSDTQYF. The CDR3 bases are TGCAGTGCTAGAGACCCCCTTTCAGATACGCAGTATTTT.

The chain combines TRBV2 with TRBJ2-2, with 7 bases that match TRBD1. CDR1 is SNHLY, CDR2 FYNNEI, per germline. CDR3 size: 14 residues. The CDR3 loop reads CVTRDTGASGELFF. In DNA, the CDR3 is TGTGTCACCCGAGATACAGGGGCTTCAGGGGAGCTGTTTTTT.

This clonotype appeared a few times. The chain carries TRBV6-1 and TRBJ2-5; 15 nucleotides agree with TRBD2. Germline values: CDR1 MNHNS, CDR2 SASEGT. V lost 8 bases, J lost 5 bases, and 15 bases stayed unmatched. CDR3 length: 18 residues. Written as DNA, the CDR3 is TGTGCCAGCGGGCGTAGAGGACTAGCGGGGGGGCCGGGTGAGACCCAGTACTTC. As protein: CASGRRGLAGGPGETQYF.

Only one count was recorded for this clonotype. The chain joins TRBV10-3 to TRBJ1-4, with D perhaps TRBD1 (6 bases). Germline CDR1 reads ENHRY; CDR2 reads SYGVKD. V lost 2 bases to trimming and J lost 8 bases, with 15 bases between them. The CDR3 is made up of 15 amino acids. The CDR3, as DNA: TGTGCCATCAGTGAGAGTCAACAGGGTGGAGAAAAACTGTTTTTT. It codes for CAISESQQGGEKLFF.

The chain uses TRBV20-1 and TRBJ2-2; D possibly corresponds to TRBD2 (5 bases). This CDR3 contains 15 residues. V shed 0 bases and J shed 0 bases, with 8 bases lying between them. CDR1 is DFQATT, CDR2 SNEGSKA, per germline (reference sequence). This CDR3 reads CSARDTRPNTGELFF. DNA for the CDR3: TGCAGTGCTAGAGACACTAGGCCGAACACCGGGGAGCTGTTTTTT.

The rearrangement links TRBV4-1 to TRBJ2-7, with D unresolved. The V end was cut by 0 bases, the J end by 10 bases, with 10 bases between. CDR3 size: 12 residues. Germline-derived CDR1 and CDR2 are MGHRA and YSYEKL. Written as DNA, the CDR3 is TGCGCCAGCAGCCAAGATCTAGGTCCTCAGTACTTC. This gives the protein CASSQDLGPQYF.

This clonotype was picked up a small number of times. The rearrangement links TRBV7-9 to TRBJ1-1; 8 nucleotides align to TRBD1. V gave up 1 base and J gave up 4 bases; unmatched junction bases: 17. The CDR3 is 19 amino acids. Per germline, CDR1 SEHNR and CDR2 FQNEAQ (reference sequence). The CDR3 reads CASSLVVKAGQDVFTEAFF. The CDR3 nucleotides are TGTGCCAGCAGCTTAGTGGTTAAGGCGGGACAGGACGTTTTCACTGAAGCTTTCTTT.

The chain uses TRBV19 and TRBJ1-4, with a weak D call TRBD1 (5 bases). Germline-derived CDR1 and CDR2 are LNHDA and SQIVND (reference sequence). This CDR3 is 14 amino acids long. V was pared by 5 bases and J by 8 bases, with 15 bases between. CDR3 bases: TGTGCCAGTAGTGCACCCTCAGGGAGCGAAAAACTGTTTTTT. The encoded protein is CASSAPSGSEKLFF.

The J gene is TRBJ2-7, the V gene TRBV19, with no clear D. Trimming cost V 7 bases and J 2 bases, with 15 bases left between them. The CDR3 covers 14 residues. In germline, CDR1 is LNHDA, CDR2 SQIVND (reference sequence). CDR3 amino acids: CASKKGHSAYEQYF. The CDR3 nucleotides are TGTGCCAGTAAAAAGGGTCACTCGGCCTACGAGCAGTACTTC.

The chain employs TRBV18 and TRBJ2-5; unclear D gene. The tail of the sequence fits TRBJ2-1 better, so the J call may be wrong. CDR3 size: 13 residues. Germline V gene sequence: CDR1 KGHSH, CDR2 LQKENI. CDR3 coding DNA: TGTGCCAGCTCACGTTCGGGTTACAATGAGCAGTTCTTC. Amino acids: CASSRSGYNEQFF.

In this sample, this clonotype turned up many times. The CDR3 here is CASSPRTGNYGYTF. The CDR3 DNA reads TGTGCCAGCAGCCCCAGGACGGGGAACTATGGCTACACCTTC. V usage is TRBV7-9 and J usage is TRBJ1-2; D gene unclear. In germline, CDR1 is SEHNR, CDR2 FQNEAQ (reference sequence). This CDR3 comprises 14 residues. Trimming cost V 5 bases and J 2 bases, with 12 bases left between them.